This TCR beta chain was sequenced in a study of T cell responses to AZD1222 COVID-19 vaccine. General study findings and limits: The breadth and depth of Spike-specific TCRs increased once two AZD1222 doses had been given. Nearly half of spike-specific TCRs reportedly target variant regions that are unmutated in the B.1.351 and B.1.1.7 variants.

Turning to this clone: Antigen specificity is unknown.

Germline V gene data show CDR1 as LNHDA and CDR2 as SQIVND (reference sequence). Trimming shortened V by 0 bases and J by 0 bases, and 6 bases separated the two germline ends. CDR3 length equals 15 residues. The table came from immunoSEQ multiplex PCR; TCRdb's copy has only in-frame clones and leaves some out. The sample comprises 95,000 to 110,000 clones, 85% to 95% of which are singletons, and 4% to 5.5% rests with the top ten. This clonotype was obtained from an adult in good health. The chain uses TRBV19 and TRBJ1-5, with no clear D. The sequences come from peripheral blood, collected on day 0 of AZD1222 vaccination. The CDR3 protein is CASSIDPYSNQPQHF. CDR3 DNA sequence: TGTGCCAGTAGTATAGACCCCTATAGCAATCAGCCCCAGCATTTT.